The 31 T cell receptor beta chains listed next were all sequenced from one sample in a study of OX40 agonist ivuxolimab in advanced cancers. Assay: immunoSEQ multiplex PCR; the TCRdb copy retains only in-frame clones and omits some. The sample consists of tens of thousands of clones, about 80% of them appearing once. Source: CD4+ or CD8+ T cells sorted from blood, taken in a trial of the OX40 agonist ivuxolimab. The receptors shown here come from an adult with an advanced solid tumor such as melanoma, head and neck, liver or kidney cancer.

The genes are TRBV5-6 and TRBJ2-1; 7 positions match TRBD2. The V gene's germline CDR1 is SGHDT and CDR2 YYEEEE. This CDR3 spans 15 amino acids. The V segment lost 0 bases and the J segment 6 bases; nucleotides outside the gene matches: 6. Here the CDR3 reads CASSLDLRGGNEQFF. CDR3 coding DNA: TGTGCCAGCAGCTTGGATCTACGCGGGGGCAATGAGCAGTTCTTC. The variable domain in full, with the rest retrieved from reference TRBV5-6 and TRBJ2-1, is DAGVTQSPTHLIKTRGQQVTLRCSPKSGHDTVSWYQQALGQGPQFIFQYYEEEERQRGNFPDRFSGHQFPNYSSELNVNALLLGDSALYLCASSLDLRGGNEQFFGPGTRLTVL.

The V gene is TRBV19, the J gene TRBJ1-4, with 12 bases that match TRBD1. The V gene's germline CDR1 is LNHDA and CDR2 SQIVND (reference sequence). This CDR3 contains 16 residues. Germline trimming cut 5 bases from V and 14 bases from J; bases unmatched to any gene: 15. The CDR3 bases are TGTGCCAGTAGTGTAGCCCGGGACAGGGGGCGAGTCACCCTGTTTTTT. Translation gives CASSVARDRGRVTLFF.

The genes are TRBV5-1 and TRBJ2-7; 10 bases agree with TRBD1. The CDR3 has 16 amino acids. The V gene's germline CDR1 is SGHRS and CDR2 YFSETQ. V shed 3 bases, J shed 0 bases, and the junction held 6 bases outside the gene matches. CDR3: CASSSQGQGSSYEQYF. In DNA, the CDR3 is TGCGCCAGCAGCTCCCAGGGACAGGGGAGCTCCTACGAGCAGTACTTC.

The chain employs TRBV5-4 and TRBJ2-5; possibly TRBD2 for D (6 bases). V dropped 0 bases and J dropped 2 bases, with 14 bases sitting between them. This CDR3 has 16 residues. CDR1 and CDR2 (germline): SGHNT, YYREEE (reference sequence). The CDR3 loop reads CASSLEMGRSQETQYF. DNA for the CDR3: TGTGCCAGCAGCTTGGAAATGGGGAGGTCGCAAGAGACCCAGTACTTC.

This clone was recorded at least ten times. The chain uses TRBV19 and TRBJ2-5, with unresolved D. The CDR3 runs 14 residues. The germline V gene encodes CDR1 LNHDA and CDR2 SQIVND (reference sequence). The V and J ends lost 5 bases and 10 bases respectively, with 20 bases between them. CDR3 in amino acids: CASSPDITTVGQYF. CDR3 nucleotide sequence: TGTGCCAGTAGTCCCGACATCACTACAGTTGGCCAGTACTTC.

The chain links TRBV4-3 to TRBJ2-3; the match to TRBD2 covers 8 bases. Per germline, CDR1 LGHNA and CDR2 YSLEER. The V and J ends lost 0 bases and 4 bases, in that order; junction bases with no gene match: 9. This CDR3 contains 17 residues. CDR3 residues: CASSQDPAGGAADTQYF. The CDR3 region has the DNA TGCGCCAGCAGCCAAGATCCGGCCGGGGGGGCGGCAGATACGCAGTATTTT.

This chain links TRBV10-2 with TRBJ1-1; D might be TRBD1 (6 bases). This CDR3 contains 14 residues. Germline V gene sequence: CDR1 WSHSY, CDR2 SAAADI. Trimming shortened V by 6 bases and J by 3 bases, and 14 bases separated the two germline ends. The CDR3: CASRGGTGHTEAFF. DNA for the CDR3: TGCGCCAGCAGGGGGGGTACAGGGCACACTGAAGCTTTCTTT.

The rearrangement joins TRBV2 to TRBJ1-6; TRBD1 might be the D (6 bases). Germline lookup yields CDR1 SNHLY and CDR2 FYNNEI. The CDR3 has 15 residues. V dropped 6 bases and J dropped 10 bases, with 19 bases sitting between them. The CDR3 nucleotides read TGTGCCAGCAGGGAACAGGGATTGTCACGGTCACCCCTCCACTTT. Its protein product is CASREQGLSRSPLHF.

J is TRBJ1-2 and V is TRBV9; a weak D match, TRBD1 (5 bases). V lost 0 bases and J lost 8, with 14 bases in between. CDR3 length: 14 amino acids. Germline CDR1 is SGDLS and CDR2 is YYNGEE. This chain's CDR3 is CASSVATPGEGYTF. The CDR3 coding sequence is TGTGCCAGCAGCGTAGCGACCCCGGGGGAAGGCTACACCTTC.

V and J are TRBV12-5 and TRBJ1-5; D is possibly TRBD1 (5 bases). The CDR3 has 13 amino acids. Germline V lookup: CDR1 LGHNT, CDR2 FRNRAP. With 5 bases removed from V and 6 bases from J, the gap between germline ends came to 11 bases. CDR3 sequence reads: CASGLLGVQPQHF. CDR3 in DNA: TGTGCTAGTGGTCTCCTGGGGGTTCAGCCCCAGCATTTT.

This sequence joins TRBV11-1 and TRBJ1-5; 9 positions agree with TRBD1. Trimming took 0 bases from V and 5 from J; bases not matched to a gene: 5. The length of the CDR3 is 16 residues. Per germline, CDR1 SGHAT and CDR2 FQDESV (reference sequence). The CDR3 region has the DNA TGTGCCAGCAGCTTAGCGAACTACAGGGGGCATCAGCCCCAGCATTTT. It codes for CASSLANYRGHQPQHF.

J is TRBJ1-2 and V is TRBV19, with 7 bases that match TRBD1. This CDR3 has 14 residues. J lost 4 bases, V lost 3 bases, and 5 bases had no gene match. Per germline, CDR1 LNHDA and CDR2 SQIVND (reference sequence). Here the CDR3 DNA reads TGTGCCAGTAGTATTCTACAGGGGAGCTATGGCTACACCTTC. Translation gives CASSILQGSYGYTF.

This chain connects TRBV9 to TRBJ1-1, with D possibly being TRBD1 (6 bases). The CDR3 consists of 14 residues. CDR1 and CDR2 from the germline V gene are SGDLS and YYNGEE. Trimming took off 4 bases at V and 4 bases at J, with 14 bases between the two ends. CDR3 coding DNA: TGTGCCAGCAGCCTCATCCAGGGGTCCACTGAAGCTTTCTTT. Translation gives CASSLIQGSTEAFF.

The chain recombines TRBV6-1 with TRBJ1-6, with D possibly being TRBD1 (6 bases). Trimming stripped 4 bases from V and 9 bases from J, with 10 bases between. This CDR3 comprises 13 residues. Germline CDR1 and CDR2: MNHNS and SASEGT. The CDR3 DNA reads TGTGCCAGCAGTGTGACAGGAGGTTCACCCCTCCACTTT. Amino acids: CASSVTGGSPLHF.

The chain has TRBV27 and TRBJ1-4, with D perhaps matching TRBD1 (5 bases). V was pared by 8 bases and J by 8 bases, with 15 bases between. The CDR3 contains 13 residues. Germline CDR1 and CDR2: MNHEY and SMNVEV (reference sequence). CDR3: CASARWEGEKLFF. In nucleotides, the CDR3 is TGTGCCAGCGCTCGCTGGGAGGGGGAAAAACTGTTTTTT.

This chain joins TRBV6-4 and TRBJ2-5; possible D gene TRBD2, 5 bases. Trimming took off 0 bases at V and 7 bases at J, with 9 bases between the two ends. CDR1 is MRHNA and CDR2 is SNTAGT in the germline V gene. CDR3 length: 13 residues. The CDR3 DNA sequence: TGTGCCAGCAGTGACTCCCATGGAGGGACCCAGTACTTC. This gives the protein CASSDSHGGTQYF.

V gene TRBV11-3 combines with J gene TRBJ2-4; D is possibly TRBD1 (5 bases). The CDR3 extends over 15 amino acids. Trimming shortened V by 4 bases and J by 1 base, and 11 bases separated the two germline ends. CDR1 is SGHNT, CDR2 YENEEA, per germline. The CDR3: CASSSGPPAKNIQYF. DNA for the CDR3: TGTGCCAGCAGCTCAGGGCCTCCGGCCAAAAACATTCAGTACTTC.

The rearrangement joins TRBV7-2 to TRBJ1-5; a weak D match, TRBD1 (6 bases). The length of the CDR3 is 13 residues. Germline CDR1 and CDR2: SGHTA and FQGNSA. V was shortened by 4 bases and J by 7 bases, with 11 bases between the two germline ends. CDR3 region: CASSWGGRQPQHF. In nucleotides, the CDR3 is TGTGCCAGCAGCTGGGGGGGGCGGCAGCCCCAGCATTTT.

The chain employs TRBV15 and TRBJ2-7; TRBD1 aligns across 7 bases. Losses at the gene ends were 5 bases for V and 4 bases for J; bases not matched to a gene: 5. Germline CDR1 is LNHNV and CDR2 is YYDKDF (reference sequence). The length of the CDR3 is 13 residues. In nucleotides, the CDR3 is TGTGCCACCAGCCGGGACAGACCGTACGAGCAGTACTTC. Translation gives CATSRDRPYEQYF.

This clone ranks as medium-sized. This chain joins TRBV7-9 and TRBJ2-7; possible D gene TRBD1, 5 bases. Germline assignment: CDR1 SEHNR and CDR2 FQNEAQ (reference sequence). The CDR3 spans 13 residues. Trimming took off 5 bases at V and 2 bases at J, with 10 bases between the two ends. CDR3: CASSPKGPYEQYF. In nucleotides, the CDR3 is TGTGCCAGCAGCCCTAAGGGGCCCTACGAGCAGTACTTC.

This rearrangement joins TRBV7-8 to TRBJ2-7; 7 bases line up with TRBD1. The ends lost 0 bases at V and 2 bases at J; junction bases unmatched: 7. The CDR3 has 16 residues. The V gene's germline CDR1 is SGHVS and CDR2 FQNEAQ. CDR3 region: CASSLATPGQTYEQYF. The CDR3 DNA is TGTGCCAGCAGCTTAGCGACGCCGGGACAGACCTACGAGCAGTACTTC.

This clone was detected only once. The J gene is TRBJ2-5, the V gene TRBV5-8; a weak D match, TRBD2 (6 bases). The V end lost 0 bases, the J end lost 5 bases, and 11 bases lay between the germline ends. CDR3 length: 14 amino acids. CDR1 SGHTS and CDR2 YDEGEE come from the germline V gene. The DNA for the CDR3 is TGTGCCAGCAGCTTGGAGGAGGGTTGGGAGACCCAGTACTTC. It is translated as CASSLEEGWETQYF.

The chain employs TRBV6-5 and TRBJ2-7; possibly TRBD2 for D (7 bases). The V gene lost 5 bases and the J gene lost 6 bases, with 20 bases spanning the gap. The CDR3 covers 15 residues. Germline V lookup: CDR1 MNHEY, CDR2 SVGAGI. CDR3 sequence: CASSNLRGARSEQYF. The DNA of the CDR3 is TGTGCCAGCAGTAACCTACGGGGGGCTAGGAGCGAGCAGTACTTC.

This clone has only a few counts. The gene calls are TRBV7-9 and TRBJ1-5; maybe TRBD1 (5 bases). The germline CDR1 and CDR2 sequences are SEHNR and FQNEAQ (reference sequence). V gave up 6 bases and J gave up 0 bases, with 12 bases separating them. This CDR3 region has 15 residues. For the CDR3, the DNA is TGTGCCAGCAGTCTTGGGGGGAATAGCAATCAGCCCCAGCATTTT. This translates into CASSLGGNSNQPQHF.

The V gene is TRBV7-9, the J gene TRBJ2-5; D is ambiguous. The germline V and J ends were trimmed by 0 bases and 5 bases, with 7 bases remaining between them. The CDR3 is 13 amino acids. CDR1 is SEHNR, CDR2 FQNEAQ, per germline (reference sequence). The chain's CDR3 is CASSLAVSETQYF. The CDR3 DNA is TGTGCCAGCAGCTTAGCGGTGTCGGAGACCCAGTACTTC.

This rearrangement joins TRBV12-5 to TRBJ1-3; a weak D match, TRBD1 (6 bases). The V and J ends lost 6 bases and 4 bases respectively, with 16 bases between them. Germline V gene data show CDR1 as LGHNT and CDR2 as FRNRAP. The CDR3 sequence is 15 residues long. As DNA, the CDR3 is TGTGCTAGTGGAGCCCGTTGGGGGCTCGGAAACACCATATATTTT. As protein: CASGARWGLGNTIYF.

This clone was observed a few times. CDR3 protein: CASSWGQTNSPLHF. CDR3 coding DNA: TGTGCCAGCAGCTGGGGACAGACTAATTCACCCCTCCACTTT. The rearrangement joins TRBV11-2 to TRBJ1-6; 7 bases match TRBD1. CDR1 and CDR2 from the germline V gene are SGHAT and FQNNGV. This CDR3 region has 14 residues. V gave up 4 bases and J gave up 6 bases; unmatched junction bases: 3.

Here the CDR3 reads CASSATGMSGNTIYF. The CDR3 DNA follows: TGCGCCAGCAGTGCTACAGGGATGAGTGGAAACACCATATATTTT. V gene TRBV10-2 combines with J gene TRBJ1-3; TRBD1 might be the D (6 bases). The CDR3 has 15 amino acids. CDR1 and CDR2 (germline): WSHSY, SAAADI. V lost 4 bases and J 3 bases, leaving 13 bases between the germline ends.

The J gene is TRBJ2-5, the V gene TRBV4-3; possible D gene TRBD1, 8 bases. The CDR3 is 15 amino acids. The V and J ends lost 0 bases and 7 bases respectively, with 15 bases between them. The germline V gene has CDR1 LGHNA and CDR2 YSLEER. The CDR3 is CASSQEAGGGGTQYF. CDR3 bases: TGCGCCAGCAGCCAAGAGGCAGGGGGCGGGGGGACCCAGTACTTC.

Notes on this clone: Other nucleotide sequences in the sample specify the same CDR3. This sequence joins TRBV2 and TRBJ2-5; D is ambiguous. The CDR3 extends over 10 amino acids. Per germline, CDR1 SNHLY and CDR2 FYNNEI. V shed 8 bases and J shed 4 bases, with 5 bases lying between them. CDR3 sequence: CASSGETQYF. The CDR3 bases are TGTGCCAGCTCGGGAGAGACCCAGTACTTC.

The rearrangement uses TRBV7-2 and TRBJ2-5; D remains ambiguous. The V gene lost 1 base and the J gene lost 5 bases, with 8 bases spanning the gap. This CDR3 region has 13 residues. CDR1 and CDR2 from the germline V gene are SGHTA and FQGNSA. CDR3 sequence reads: CASSLGGRETQYF. CDR3 DNA sequence: TGTGCCAGCAGCTTAGGTGGTCGGGAGACCCAGTACTTC.